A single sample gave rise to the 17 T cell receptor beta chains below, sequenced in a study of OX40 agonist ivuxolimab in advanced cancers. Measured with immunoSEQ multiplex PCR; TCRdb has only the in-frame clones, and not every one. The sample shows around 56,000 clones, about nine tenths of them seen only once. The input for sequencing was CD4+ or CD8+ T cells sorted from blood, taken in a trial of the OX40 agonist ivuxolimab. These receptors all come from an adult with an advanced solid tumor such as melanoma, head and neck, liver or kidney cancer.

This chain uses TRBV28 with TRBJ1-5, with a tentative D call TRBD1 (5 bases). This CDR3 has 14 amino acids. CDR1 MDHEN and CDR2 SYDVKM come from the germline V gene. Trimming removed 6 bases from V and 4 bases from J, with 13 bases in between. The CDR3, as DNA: TGTGCCAGCAGCCCAGGGACCGATAATCAGCCCCAGCATTTT. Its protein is CASSPGTDNQPQHF.

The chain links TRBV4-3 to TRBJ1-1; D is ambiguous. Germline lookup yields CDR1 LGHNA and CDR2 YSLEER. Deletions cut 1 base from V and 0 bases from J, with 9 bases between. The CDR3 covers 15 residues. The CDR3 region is CASSQASMLNTEAFF. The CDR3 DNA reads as TGCGCCAGCAGCCAAGCGAGCATGTTGAACACTGAAGCTTTCTTT.

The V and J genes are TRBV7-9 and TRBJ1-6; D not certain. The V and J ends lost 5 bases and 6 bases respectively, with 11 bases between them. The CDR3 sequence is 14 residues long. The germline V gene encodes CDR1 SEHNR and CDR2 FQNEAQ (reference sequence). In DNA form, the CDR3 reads TGTGCCAGCAGCCCCCGCGAGACTAATTCACCCCTCCACTTT. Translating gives CASSPRETNSPLHF.

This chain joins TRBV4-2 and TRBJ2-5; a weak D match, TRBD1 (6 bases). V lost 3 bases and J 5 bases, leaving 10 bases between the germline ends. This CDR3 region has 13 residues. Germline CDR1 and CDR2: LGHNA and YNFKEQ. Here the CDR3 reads CASSQSQGETQYF. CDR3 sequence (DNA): TGTGCCAGCAGCCAGTCCCAGGGGGAGACCCAGTACTTC.

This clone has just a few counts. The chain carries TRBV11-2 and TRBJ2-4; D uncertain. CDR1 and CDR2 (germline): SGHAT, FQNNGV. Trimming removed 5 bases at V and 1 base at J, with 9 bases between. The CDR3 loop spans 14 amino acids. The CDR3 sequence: CASSPIGAKNIQYF. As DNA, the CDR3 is TGTGCCAGCAGCCCGATAGGGGCCAAAAACATTCAGTACTTC.

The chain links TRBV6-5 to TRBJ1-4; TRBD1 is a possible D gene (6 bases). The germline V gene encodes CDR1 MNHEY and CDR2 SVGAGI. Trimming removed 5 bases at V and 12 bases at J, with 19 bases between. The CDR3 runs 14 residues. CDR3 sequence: CASSPLNRGQELFF. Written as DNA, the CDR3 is TGTGCCAGCAGTCCACTTAACCGGGGACAAGAACTGTTTTTT.

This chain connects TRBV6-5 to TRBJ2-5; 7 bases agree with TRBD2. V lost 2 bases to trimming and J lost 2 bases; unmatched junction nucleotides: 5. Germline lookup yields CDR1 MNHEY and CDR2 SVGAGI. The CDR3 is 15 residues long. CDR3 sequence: CASSYPQRGQETQYF. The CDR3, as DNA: TGTGCCAGCAGTTACCCTCAGCGGGGACAAGAGACCCAGTACTTC.

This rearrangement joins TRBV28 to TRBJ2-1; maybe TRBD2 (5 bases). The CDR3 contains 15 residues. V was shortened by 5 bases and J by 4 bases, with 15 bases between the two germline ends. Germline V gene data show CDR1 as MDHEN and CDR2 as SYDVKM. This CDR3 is CASSLQDWRYNEQFF. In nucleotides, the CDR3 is TGTGCCAGCAGTCTCCAGGACTGGCGATACAATGAGCAGTTCTTC.

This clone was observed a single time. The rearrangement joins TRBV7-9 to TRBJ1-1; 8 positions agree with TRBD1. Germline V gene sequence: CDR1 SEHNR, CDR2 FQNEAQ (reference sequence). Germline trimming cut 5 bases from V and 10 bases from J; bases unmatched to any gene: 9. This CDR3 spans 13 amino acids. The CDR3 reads CASSGQGQVPAFF. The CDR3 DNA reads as TGTGCCAGCAGCGGACAGGGCCAGGTACCAGCTTTCTTT.

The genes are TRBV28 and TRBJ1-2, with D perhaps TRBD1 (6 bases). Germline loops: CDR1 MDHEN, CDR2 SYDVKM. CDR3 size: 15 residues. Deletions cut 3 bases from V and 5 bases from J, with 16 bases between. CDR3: CASSFAGMGAYGYTF. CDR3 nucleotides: TGTGCCAGCAGTTTCGCGGGAATGGGGGCGTATGGCTACACCTTC.

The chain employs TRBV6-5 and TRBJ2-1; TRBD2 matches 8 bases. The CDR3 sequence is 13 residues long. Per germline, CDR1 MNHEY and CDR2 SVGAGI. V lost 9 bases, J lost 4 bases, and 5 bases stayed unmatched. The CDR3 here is CASTSGPYNEQFF. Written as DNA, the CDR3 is TGTGCCAGTACTAGCGGACCTTACAATGAGCAGTTCTTC.

The CDR3 spells CASSYGTGDARGPQHF. Written as DNA, the CDR3 is TGTGCCAGCAGCTACGGGACAGGGGACGCGAGAGGGCCCCAGCATTTT. This chain joins TRBV5-5 and TRBJ1-5, with 10 bases that match TRBD1. Per the germline V gene, CDR1 is SGHKS and CDR2 is YYEKEE (reference sequence). J lost 9 bases, V lost 3 bases, and 12 bases had no gene match. The CDR3 is 16 residues long. The entire variable domain, with the rest obtained from reference TRBV5-5 and TRBJ1-5, is as follows: DAGVTQSPTHLIKTRGQQVTLRCSPISGHKSVSWYQQVLGQGPQFIFQYYEKEERGRGNFPDRFSARQFPNYSSELNVNALLLGDSALYLCASSYGTGDARGPQHFGDGTRLSIL.

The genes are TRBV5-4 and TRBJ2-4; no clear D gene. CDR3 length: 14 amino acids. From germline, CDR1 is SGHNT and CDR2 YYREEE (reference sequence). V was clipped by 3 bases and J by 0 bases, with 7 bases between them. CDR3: CASSSALAKNIQYF. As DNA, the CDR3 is TGTGCCAGCAGCTCAGCGCTAGCCAAAAACATTCAGTACTTC.

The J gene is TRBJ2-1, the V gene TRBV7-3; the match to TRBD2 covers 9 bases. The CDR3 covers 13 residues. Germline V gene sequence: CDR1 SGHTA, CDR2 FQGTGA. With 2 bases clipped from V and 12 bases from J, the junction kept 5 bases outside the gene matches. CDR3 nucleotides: TGTGCCAGCAGCTTAGGGGGAGCGGGAGGGCAGTTCTTC. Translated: CASSLGGAGGQFF.

CDR3 amino acids: CASSLGLRSNQPQHF. The CDR3 nucleotides read TGTGCCAGCAGCTTAGGGCTTAGGAGCAATCAGCCCCAGCATTTT. This sequence joins TRBV7-2 and TRBJ1-5; D is unresolved. CDR1 is SGHTA and CDR2 is FQGNSA in the germline V gene. This CDR3 spans 15 amino acids. V gave up 1 base and J gave up 1 base, with 8 bases separating them.

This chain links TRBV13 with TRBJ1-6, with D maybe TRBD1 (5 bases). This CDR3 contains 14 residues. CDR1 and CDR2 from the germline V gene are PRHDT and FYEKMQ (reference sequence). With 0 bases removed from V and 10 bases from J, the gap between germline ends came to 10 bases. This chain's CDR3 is CASSLGTAGSPLHF. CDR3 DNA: TGTGCCAGCAGCTTAGGGACAGCCGGATCACCCCTCCACTTT.

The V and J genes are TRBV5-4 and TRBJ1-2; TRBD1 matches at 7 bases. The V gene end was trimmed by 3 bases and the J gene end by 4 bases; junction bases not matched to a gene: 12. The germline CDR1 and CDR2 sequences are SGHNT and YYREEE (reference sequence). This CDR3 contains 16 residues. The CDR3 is CASSSRLGTDSYGYTF. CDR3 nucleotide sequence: TGTGCCAGCAGCTCCCGTTTAGGGACAGACTCCTATGGCTACACCTTC.